Presented here are 17 T cell receptor beta chains from one specimen sequenced in a study of PD-1 blockade in classical Hodgkin lymphoma. The table came from immunoSEQ multiplex PCR; TCRdb's copy has only in-frame clones and leaves some out. The sample consists of 25,000 to 30,000 clones, roughly two thirds of them appearing once. Every patient experienced relapse after autologous stem cell transplantation, and brentuximab vedotin exposure varied. The sequences come from peripheral blood mononuclear cells (PBMCs), collected before the second cycle of nivolumab. The receptors derive from a human donor with classical Hodgkin lymphoma.

V and J are TRBV6-1 and TRBJ1-4, with 10 bases matching TRBD1. CDR1 is MNHNS and CDR2 is SASEGT in the germline V gene. The CDR3 is 15 amino acids. V trimming: 2 bases; J trimming: 9 bases; junction bases outside the gene matches: 6. This CDR3 reads CASSEFDRGLKKLFF. CDR3 nucleotides: TGTGCCAGCAGTGAATTTGACAGGGGGCTCAAAAAACTGTTTTTT.

About this clone: A junction boundary mismatches the germline segment, possibly from a read error. This chain joins TRBV2 and TRBJ1-1; no reliable D call. The length of the CDR3 is 13 residues. Germline CDR1 is SNHLY and CDR2 is FYNNEI. The CDR3 nucleotides are TGTGCCAGCAGTCGGACGGAGAACACTGAAGCTCTCTTT. Translated: CASSRTENTEALF.

This clone was counted once. The chain joins TRBV7-9 to TRBJ1-3; maybe TRBD1 (6 bases). Trimming shortened V by 4 bases and J by 3 bases, and 16 bases separated the two germline ends. This CDR3 spans 16 amino acids. Germline assignment: CDR1 SEHNR and CDR2 FQNEAQ (reference sequence). The CDR3 reads CASSSGQPGGGNTIYF. The CDR3 DNA follows: TGTGCCAGCAGCTCCGGACAGCCCGGGGGTGGAAACACCATATATTTT.

V gene TRBV19 combines with J gene TRBJ2-2; D not certain. This CDR3 is built from 13 residues. The ends were cut back, 7 bases at V and 2 bases at J, with 8 bases in the middle. Germline loops: CDR1 LNHDA, CDR2 SQIVND (reference sequence). This CDR3 reads CASIKANTGELFF. Here the CDR3 DNA reads TGTGCCAGTATTAAGGCCAACACCGGGGAGCTGTTTTTT.

The chain couples TRBV28 to TRBJ2-1; 9 nucleotides line up with TRBD1. Germline V gene lookup returns CDR1 MDHEN and CDR2 SYDVKM. The CDR3 covers 16 residues. J gave up 2 bases and V 4 bases, and 6 bases lay outside the gene matches. The CDR3 protein is CASSSPRDRAYNEQFF. The CDR3, as DNA: TGTGCCAGCAGTTCTCCACGGGACAGGGCCTACAATGAGCAGTTCTTC.

This chain uses TRBV20-1 with TRBJ2-1; D unresolved. Germline lookup yields CDR1 DFQATT and CDR2 SNEGSKA (reference sequence). V dropped 3 bases and J dropped 10 bases, with 4 bases sitting between them. The length of the CDR3 is 9 residues. The CDR3 coding sequence is TGCAGTGCTAGTTGGGAGCAGTTCTTC. Protein product: CSASWEQFF.

This chain links TRBV19 with TRBJ1-6; weak D call: TRBD1 (6 bases). V was shortened by 8 bases and J by 13 bases, with 21 bases between the two germline ends. The CDR3 loop spans 14 amino acids. CDR1 is LNHDA and CDR2 is SQIVND in the germline V gene (reference sequence). The CDR3 spells CASSRGTQLDPLHF. The CDR3 bases are TGTGCCAGTTCCCGCGGGACACAGTTAGATCCCCTCCACTTT.

This clone was recorded a few times. This chain links TRBV11-3 with TRBJ2-1, with 7 bases that match TRBD2. CDR1 is SGHNT, CDR2 YENEEA, per germline. The V segment lost 1 base and the J segment 6 bases; nucleotides outside the gene matches: 6. The CDR3 contains 15 residues. CDR3 DNA: TGTGCCAGCAGCTTAGGACTAGCATTGGGCAATGAGCAGTTCTTC. Translated: CASSLGLALGNEQFF.

V is TRBV7-9 and J is TRBJ1-1; 9 nucleotides agree with TRBD1. V dropped 4 bases and J dropped 5; count of bases not matched to a gene: 5. This CDR3 has 14 residues. Germline CDR1 and CDR2: SEHNR and FQNEAQ (reference sequence). The CDR3: CASSSQGAETEAFF. CDR3 nucleotides: TGTGCCAGCAGCTCACAGGGGGCGGAAACTGAAGCTTTCTTT.

J is TRBJ1-5 and V is TRBV28, with TRBD1 matching 8 bases. Germline CDR1 is MDHEN and CDR2 is SYDVKM. The CDR3 length is 14 residues. The J segment lost 9 bases and the V segment lost 5 bases, leaving 9 bases of the junction unmatched. CDR3 in amino acids: CASSGQGAGAPQHF. Written as DNA, the CDR3 is TGTGCCAGCAGTGGACAGGGAGCGGGGGCGCCCCAGCATTTT.

This clone has only a few counts. The chain couples TRBV7-8 to TRBJ1-2, with D possibly matching TRBD1 (5 bases). The V and J ends lost 4 bases and 4 bases respectively, with 19 bases between them. The CDR3 runs to 16 residues. CDR1 SGHVS and CDR2 FQNEAQ come from the germline V gene. CDR3 sequence reads: CASSSLLAGRSYGYTF. The CDR3, as DNA: TGTGCCAGCAGCTCCCTCCTAGCAGGGCGGAGCTATGGCTACACCTTC.

The chain has TRBV29-1 and TRBJ1-5; D gene ambiguous. The V gene's germline CDR1 is SQVTM and CDR2 ANQGSEA. The CDR3 is made up of 13 amino acids. Trimming cost V 4 bases and J 4 bases, with 11 bases left between them. This CDR3 is CSVGPGGNQPQHF. DNA of the CDR3: TGCAGCGTTGGGCCGGGCGGGAATCAGCCCCAGCATTTT.

V gene TRBV6-1 combines with J gene TRBJ2-5; D is ambiguous. The V gene's germline CDR1 is MNHNS and CDR2 SASEGT. The CDR3 runs to 14 residues. Trimming took off 5 bases at V and 2 bases at J, with 12 bases between the two ends. CDR3: CASSFGFGQETQYF. DNA of the CDR3: TGTGCCAGCAGTTTCGGGTTCGGTCAAGAGACCCAGTACTTC.

J is TRBJ2-7 and V is TRBV6-5; D not certain. Germline V gene sequence: CDR1 MNHEY, CDR2 SVGAGI. The CDR3 extends over 15 amino acids. V lost 0 bases and J 7 bases, leaving 16 bases between the germline ends. CDR3 in amino acids: CASSYSPASAREQYF. The CDR3 DNA sequence: TGTGCCAGCAGTTACTCCCCAGCTTCTGCACGGGAGCAGTACTTC.

V and J are TRBV11-2 and TRBJ2-7; possibly TRBD1 for D (5 bases). Trimming cost V 4 bases and J 2 bases, with 15 bases left between them. The CDR3 covers 15 residues. Per germline, CDR1 SGHAT and CDR2 FQNNGV. The CDR3 loop is CASSYGDSSTYEQYV. CDR3 DNA sequence: TGTGCCAGCAGCTACGGCGACAGTTCTACCTACGAGCAGTACGTC.

V and J are TRBV28 and TRBJ1-5; TRBD1 agrees at 9 bases. Germline V CDR1 and CDR2: MDHEN, SYDVKM. The CDR3 spans 15 residues. J was trimmed by 2 bases and V by 5 bases; bases with no gene match: 4. CDR3 sequence: CASSLQGARNQPQHF. The CDR3 nucleotides are TGTGCCAGCAGTCTACAGGGGGCGCGCAATCAGCCCCAGCATTTT. Looking up the rest from reference TRBV28 and TRBJ1-5 gives the full variable domain: DVKVTQSSRYLVKRTGEKVFLECVQDMDHENMFWYRQDPGLGLRLIYFSYDVKMKEKGDIPEGYSVSREKKERFSLILESASTNQTSMYLCASSLQGARNQPQHFGDGTRLSIL.

The chain is built from TRBV27 and TRBJ1-2; the D is unclear. Trimming cost V 3 bases and J 7 bases, with 12 bases left between them. CDR1 and CDR2 from the germline V gene are MNHEY and SMNVEV (reference sequence). The CDR3 extends over 13 amino acids. The CDR3 region has the DNA TGTGCCAGCAGTTTTTGGGAGAAGGGTGGCTACACCTTC. This gives the protein CASSFWEKGGYTF.